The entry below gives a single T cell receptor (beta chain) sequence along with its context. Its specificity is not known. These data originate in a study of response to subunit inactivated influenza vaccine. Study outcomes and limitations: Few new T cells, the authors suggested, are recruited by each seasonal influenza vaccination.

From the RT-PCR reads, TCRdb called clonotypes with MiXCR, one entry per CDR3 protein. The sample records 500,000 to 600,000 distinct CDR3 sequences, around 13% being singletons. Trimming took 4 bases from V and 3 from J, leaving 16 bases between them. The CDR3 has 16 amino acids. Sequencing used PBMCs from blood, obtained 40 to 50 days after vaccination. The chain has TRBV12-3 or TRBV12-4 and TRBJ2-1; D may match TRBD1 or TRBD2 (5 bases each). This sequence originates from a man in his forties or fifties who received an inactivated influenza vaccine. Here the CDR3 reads CASSSPGTASYNEQFF. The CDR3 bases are TGTGCCAGCAGTTCCCCCGGGACCGCCAGCTACAATGAGCAGTTCTTC.